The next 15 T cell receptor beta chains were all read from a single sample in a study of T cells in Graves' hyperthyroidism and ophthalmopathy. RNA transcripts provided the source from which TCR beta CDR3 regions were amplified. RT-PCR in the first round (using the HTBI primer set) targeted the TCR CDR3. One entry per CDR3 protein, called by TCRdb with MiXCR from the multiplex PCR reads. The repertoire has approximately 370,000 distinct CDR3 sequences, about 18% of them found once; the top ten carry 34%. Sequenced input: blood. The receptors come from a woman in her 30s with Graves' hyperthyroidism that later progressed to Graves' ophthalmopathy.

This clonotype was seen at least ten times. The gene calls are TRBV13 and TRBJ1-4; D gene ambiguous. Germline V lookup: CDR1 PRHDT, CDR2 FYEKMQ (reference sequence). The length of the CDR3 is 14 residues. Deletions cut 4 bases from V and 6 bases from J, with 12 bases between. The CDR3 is CASSSLDRDEKLFF. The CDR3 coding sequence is TGTGCCAGCAGCTCGTTGGACCGAGATGAAAAACTGTTTTTT.

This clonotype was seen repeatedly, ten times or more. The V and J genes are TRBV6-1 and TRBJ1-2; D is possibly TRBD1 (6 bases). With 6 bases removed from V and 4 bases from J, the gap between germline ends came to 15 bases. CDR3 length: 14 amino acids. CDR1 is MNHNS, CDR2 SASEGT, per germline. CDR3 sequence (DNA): TGTGCCAGCAGCCGGGCGGGGGGCGGCTATGGCTACACCTTC. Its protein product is CASSRAGGGYGYTF.

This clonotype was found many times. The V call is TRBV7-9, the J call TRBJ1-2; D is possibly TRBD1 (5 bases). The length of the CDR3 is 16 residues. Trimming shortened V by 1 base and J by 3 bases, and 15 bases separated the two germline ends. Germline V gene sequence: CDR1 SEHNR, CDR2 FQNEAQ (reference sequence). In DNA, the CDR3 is TGTGCCAGCAGCTTAGGAACGAGACAGAGGCACTATGGCTACACCTTC. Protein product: CASSLGTRQRHYGYTF.

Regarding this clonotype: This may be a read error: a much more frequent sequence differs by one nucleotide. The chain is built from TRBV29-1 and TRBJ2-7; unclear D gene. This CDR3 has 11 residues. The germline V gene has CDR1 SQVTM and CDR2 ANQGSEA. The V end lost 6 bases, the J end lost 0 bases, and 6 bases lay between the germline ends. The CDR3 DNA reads TGCAGCGTCCACAGCTCCTACGAGCAGTACTTC. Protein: CSVHSSYEQYF.

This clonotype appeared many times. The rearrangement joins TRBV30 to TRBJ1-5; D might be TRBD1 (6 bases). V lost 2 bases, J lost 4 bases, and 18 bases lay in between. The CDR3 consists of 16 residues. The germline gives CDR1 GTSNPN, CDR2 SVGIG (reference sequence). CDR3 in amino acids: CAWSSSGTLGNQPQHF. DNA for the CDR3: TGTGCCTGGAGTTCCTCCGGGACATTAGGTAATCAGCCCCAGCATTTT.

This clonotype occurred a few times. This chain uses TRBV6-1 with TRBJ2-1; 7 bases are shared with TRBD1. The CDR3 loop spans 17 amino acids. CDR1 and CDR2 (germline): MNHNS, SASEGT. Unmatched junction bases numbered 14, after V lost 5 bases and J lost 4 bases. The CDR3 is CASSMGEGQSSYNEQFF. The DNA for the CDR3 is TGTGCCAGCAGTATGGGAGAGGGACAGTCGTCTTACAATGAGCAGTTCTTC.

The CDR3 DNA reads TGCAGCGTCAGTCCGGAGGAGACTGAAGCTTTCTTT. Translated: CSVSPEETEAFF. The chain carries TRBV29-1 and TRBJ1-1; D uncertain. V shed 6 bases and J shed 5 bases, with 13 bases lying between them. Germline-derived CDR1 and CDR2 are SQVTM and ANQGSEA. This CDR3 contains 12 residues.

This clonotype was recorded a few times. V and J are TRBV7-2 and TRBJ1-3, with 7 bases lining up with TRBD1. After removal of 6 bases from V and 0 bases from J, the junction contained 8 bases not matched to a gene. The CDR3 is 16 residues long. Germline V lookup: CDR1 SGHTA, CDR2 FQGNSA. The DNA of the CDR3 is TGTGCCAGCAGACCCGGGACAGTGGTCTCTGGAAACACCATATATTTT. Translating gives CASRPGTVVSGNTIYF.

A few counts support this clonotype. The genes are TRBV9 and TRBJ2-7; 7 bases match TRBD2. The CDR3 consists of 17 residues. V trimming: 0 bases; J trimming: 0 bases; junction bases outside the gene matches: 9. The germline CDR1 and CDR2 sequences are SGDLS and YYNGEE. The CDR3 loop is CASSVEGETSPSYEQYF. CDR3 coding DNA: TGTGCCAGCAGCGTAGAGGGCGAGACTAGCCCCTCCTACGAGCAGTACTTC.

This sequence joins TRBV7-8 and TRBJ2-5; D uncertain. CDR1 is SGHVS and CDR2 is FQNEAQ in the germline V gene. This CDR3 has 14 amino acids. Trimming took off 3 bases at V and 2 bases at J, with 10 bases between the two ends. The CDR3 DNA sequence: TGTGCCAGCAGCTTCCCGAGCGAACAAGAGACCCAGTACTTC. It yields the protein CASSFPSEQETQYF.

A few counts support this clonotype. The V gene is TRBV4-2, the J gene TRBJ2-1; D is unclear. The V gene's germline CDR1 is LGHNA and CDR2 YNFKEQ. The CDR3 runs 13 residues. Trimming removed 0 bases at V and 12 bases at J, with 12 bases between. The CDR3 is CASSQDHYTWQFF. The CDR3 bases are TGTGCCAGCAGCCAAGATCATTACACCTGGCAGTTCTTC.

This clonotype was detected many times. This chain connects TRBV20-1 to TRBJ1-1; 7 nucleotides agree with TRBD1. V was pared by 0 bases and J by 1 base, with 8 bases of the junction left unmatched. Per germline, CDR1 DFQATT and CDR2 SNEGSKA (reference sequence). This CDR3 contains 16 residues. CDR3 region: CSARDNNRGTNTEAFF. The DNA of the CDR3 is TGCAGTGCTAGAGATAATAACAGGGGAACGAACACTGAAGCTTTCTTT.

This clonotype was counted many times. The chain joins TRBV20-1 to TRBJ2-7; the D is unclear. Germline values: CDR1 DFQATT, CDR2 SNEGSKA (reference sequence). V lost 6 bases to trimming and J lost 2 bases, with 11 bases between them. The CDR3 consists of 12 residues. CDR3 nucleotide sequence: TGCAGTGCGGCCCTAGATCCCTACGAGCAGTACTTC. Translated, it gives CSAALDPYEQYF.

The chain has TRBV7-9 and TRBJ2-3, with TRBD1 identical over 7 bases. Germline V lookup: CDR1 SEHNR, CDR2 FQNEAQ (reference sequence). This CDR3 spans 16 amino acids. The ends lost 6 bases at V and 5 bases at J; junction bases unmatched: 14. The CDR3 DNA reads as TGTGCCAGCAGTGACTCGGGACAGATACACTTAGATACGCAGTATTTT. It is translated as CASSDSGQIHLDTQYF.

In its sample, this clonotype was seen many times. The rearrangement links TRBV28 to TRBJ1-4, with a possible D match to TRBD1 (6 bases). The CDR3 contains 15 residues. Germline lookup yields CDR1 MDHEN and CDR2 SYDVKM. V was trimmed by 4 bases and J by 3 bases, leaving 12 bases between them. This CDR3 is CASSSPGQSNEKLFF. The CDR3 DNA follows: TGTGCCAGCAGTTCCCCCGGACAGTCTAATGAAAAACTGTTTTTT.